The subject of this entry is one T cell receptor (beta chain). As processed by the authors: Counts of nucleated cells, estimated from reference gene primer amplification, were obtained. Repertoires were generated with immunoSEQ multiplex PCR, while TCRdb's copy carries only in-frame clones and drops some. The V and J calls and clone size are taken from that table; D and trimming were inferred from the DNA. The sample lists hundreds of thousands of clones, 86% occurring once. This entry belongs to a study of blood T cell repertoires in COVID-19. Researchers sorted participants into cohorts using their self-reported clinical history. The sequence came from a man younger than 35 who had recovered from COVID-19. The material sequenced was PBMCs or T cells enriched from blood (not recorded which).

For the CDR3, the DNA is TGTGCCAGCAGTTTCACATGGGGGCCCGGGGAGACCCAGTACTTC. Translation: CASSFTWGPGETQYF. The chain has TRBV7-2 and TRBJ2-5; a weak D match, TRBD1 (6 bases). This CDR3 spans 15 amino acids. Germline CDR1 reads SGHTA; CDR2 reads FQGNSA. V gave up 6 bases and J gave up 5 bases, with 19 bases separating them.